One sample yielded the 17 T cell receptor beta chains listed below, sequenced in a study of graft-versus-host responses after intestinal transplantation. The data were produced by immunoSEQ multiplex PCR, yet TCRdb's version contains in-frame clones alone and is incomplete. Seen here are under 25,000 clones, approximately 86% observed once, and the top ten hold about 9%. This specimen was PBMCs, taken approximately 240 days after intestinal transplant. Receptor source: a human patient who received an intestinal transplant, so some T cells may come from the graft donor.

In nucleotides, the CDR3 is TGTGCCAGCAGCCTGGAACCCTTCGACAGGGGCGTCTACGAGCAGTACTTC. Encoded protein: CASSLEPFDRGVYEQYF. This sequence joins TRBV5-5 and TRBJ2-7, with 8 bases lining up with TRBD1. The length of the CDR3 is 17 residues. Looked up from germline, CDR1 is SGHKS and CDR2 is YYEKEE (reference sequence). Unmatched junction bases numbered 15, after V lost 4 bases and J lost 3 bases.

The chain joins TRBV9 to TRBJ1-3; D may be TRBD1 (5 bases). Germline V lookup: CDR1 SGDLS, CDR2 YYNGEE. CDR3 length: 17 residues. V was cut by 0 bases and J by 0 bases, with 13 bases left in between. CDR3 loop: CASSVGLGGLSGNTIYF. In DNA form, the CDR3 reads TGTGCCAGCAGCGTAGGGTTGGGGGGACTCTCTGGAAACACCATATATTTT.

This CDR3 reads CASSPGTSTETQYF. The DNA for the CDR3 is TGTGCCAGCAGCCCAGGGACTAGCACAGAGACCCAGTACTTC. This rearrangement joins TRBV4-2 to TRBJ2-5; TRBD2 matches at 9 bases. The V gene's germline CDR1 is LGHNA and CDR2 YNFKEQ. V gave up 4 bases and J gave up 4 bases; unmatched junction bases: 4. CDR3 length: 14 amino acids.

The chain links TRBV7-6 to TRBJ2-5, with 11 bases aligning to TRBD1. CDR3 length: 15 residues. Germline trimming cut 6 bases from V and 1 base from J; bases unmatched to any gene: 4. Germline V CDR1 and CDR2: SGHVS, FNYEAQ. CDR3 bases: TGTGCCAGCAGATCCGGGACAGGGGGCCAAGAGACCCAGTACTTC. It is translated as CASRSGTGGQETQYF. The full variable domain, with the rest looked up from reference TRBV7-6 and TRBJ2-5, is GAGVSQSPRYKVTKRGQDVALRCDPISGHVSLYWYRQALGQGPEFLTYFNYEAQQDKSGLPNDRFSAERPEGSISTLTIQRTEQRDSAMYRCASRSGTGGQETQYFGPGTRLLVL.

The chain employs TRBV1 and TRBJ1-2. TRBV1 is a recognized pseudogene. This CDR3 region has 17 residues. The CDR3 here is CTSSGTSLCERTYGYTF. The CDR3 nucleotides are TGCACCAGCAGCGGGACCAGTTTGTGCGAAAGGACCTATGGCTACACCTTC.

This rearrangement joins TRBV5-1 to TRBJ1-5; 8 nucleotides align to TRBD1. V was clipped by 3 bases and J by 0 bases; unmatched bases: 2. CDR3 length: 15 residues. Germline V lookup: CDR1 SGHRS, CDR2 YFSETQ. The CDR3 loop is CASSSTGDSNQPQHF. The CDR3 DNA follows: TGCGCCAGCAGCTCGACAGGGGATAGCAATCAGCCCCAGCATTTT.

Details on this clone: Germline and junction disagree at one end, which may indicate a read error. The rearrangement links TRBV19 to TRBJ1-2, with D unclear. The germline V gene has CDR1 LNHDA and CDR2 SQIVND (reference sequence). The CDR3 spans 14 residues. This chain's CDR3 is CVSSIREEVSGYTF. CDR3 DNA sequence: TGTGTCAGTAGTATCCGCGAGGAAGTGAGCGGCTACACCTTC.

This clone was seen just once. The chain uses TRBV5-1 and TRBJ2-5, with a possible D match to TRBD1 (7 bases). Germline values: CDR1 SGHRS, CDR2 YFSETQ. The CDR3 loop spans 14 amino acids. The V end lost 5 bases, the J end lost 4 bases, and 15 bases lay between the germline ends. CDR3 loop: CASSTGTAGETQYF. The DNA of the CDR3 is TGCGCCAGCAGTACCGGGACAGCGGGAGAGACCCAGTACTTC. The full variable domain, in which reference TRBV5-1 and TRBJ2-5 provide the parts outside the CDR3, is KAGVTQTPRYLIKTRGQQVTLSCSPISGHRSVSWYQQTPGQGLQFLFEYFSETQRNKGNFPGRFSGRQFSNSRSEMNVSTLELGDSALYLCASSTGTAGETQYFGPGTRLLVL.

In its sample, this clone was seen once. The chain couples TRBV2 to TRBJ1-5, with 7 bases lining up with TRBD1. The junction had 5 bases not matched to a gene; V was cut back by 5 bases and J by 4 bases. The CDR3 consists of 14 residues. In germline, CDR1 is SNHLY, CDR2 FYNNEI. The CDR3 spells CASSRTGLNQPQHF. The CDR3 DNA sequence: TGTGCCAGCAGTCGGACAGGACTTAATCAGCCCCAGCATTTT.

In this sample, this clone turned up a few times. The chain combines TRBV4-3 with TRBJ1-4; 8 bases fit TRBD1. From germline, CDR1 is LGHNA and CDR2 YSLEER. The CDR3 sequence is 14 residues long. V shed 6 bases and J 8 bases; nucleotides not matched to a gene: 8. CDR3 protein: CASSRDRGEEKLFF. The DNA for the CDR3 is TGCGCCAGCAGTCGCGACAGGGGAGAAGAAAAACTGTTTTTT.

J is TRBJ2-1 and V is TRBV7-2, with a possible D match to TRBD1 (6 bases). Between the trimmed V and J ends, which lost 5 bases and 7 bases, there was a span of 12 bases. The germline CDR1 and CDR2 sequences are SGHTA and FQGNSA. The CDR3 consists of 13 residues. The CDR3 sequence: CASSGFRGNEQFF. The CDR3 DNA is TGTGCCAGCAGCGGGTTCAGGGGTAATGAGCAGTTCTTC.

This sequence joins TRBV9 and TRBJ2-5; TRBD1 is a possible D gene (5 bases). The germline V gene has CDR1 SGDLS and CDR2 YYNGEE. The V and J ends lost 0 bases and 5 bases respectively, with 14 bases between them. The CDR3 runs 15 residues. The CDR3 coding sequence is TGTGCCAGCAGCGTAGAGGGGTACGATCGGGAGACCCAGTACTTC. Translated: CASSVEGYDRETQYF.

This sequence joins TRBV15 and TRBJ1-1, with D unclear. The CDR3 runs 14 residues. Germline loops: CDR1 LNHNV, CDR2 YYDKDF (reference sequence). Trimming shortened V by 2 bases and J by 4 bases, and 11 bases separated the two germline ends. CDR3 DNA: TGTGCCACCAGCAGAAGGACGCCGGGCACTGAAGCTTTCTTT. This codes for CATSRRTPGTEAFF.

The chain combines TRBV9 with TRBJ1-1; D ambiguous. This CDR3 comprises 13 residues. CDR1 is SGDLS and CDR2 is YYNGEE in the germline V gene. V lost 2 bases and J lost 1, with 6 bases in between. This CDR3 is CASSVRANTEAFF. In DNA, the CDR3 is TGTGCCAGCAGCGTCCGGGCGAACACTGAAGCTTTCTTT. Looking up the rest from reference TRBV9 and TRBJ1-1 gives the full variable domain: DSGVTQTPKHLITATGQRVTLRCSPRSGDLSVYWYQQSLDQGLQFLIQYYNGEERAKGNILERFSAQQFPDLHSELNLSSLELGDSALYFCASSVRANTEAFFGQGTRLTVV.

The J gene is TRBJ2-4, the V gene TRBV23-1, with no clear D. TRBV23-1 is filed as an ORF, its function uncertain. The V end lost 0 bases, the J end lost 7 bases, and 4 bases lay between the germline ends. There are 12 residues in the CDR3. CDR3 coding DNA: TGCGCCAGCAGTCAATCGGGGAACATTCAGTACTTC. This codes for CASSQSGNIQYF.

The gene calls are TRBV5-4 and TRBJ1-1; perhaps TRBD1 as D (5 bases). This CDR3 region has 15 residues. Trimming stripped 4 bases from V and 5 bases from J, with 18 bases between. Germline-derived CDR1 and CDR2 are SGHNT and YYREEE (reference sequence). The CDR3 DNA reads TGTGCCAGCAGCCCCCCGGCTGGGGGTAGGACTGAAGCTTTCTTT. As protein: CASSPPAGGRTEAFF.

DNA for the CDR3: TGTGCCAGCAGCATGAGACTAGCGGGGGTGGGTGAGCAGTTCTTC. Translating it yields CASSMRLAGVGEQFF. The rearrangement uses TRBV9 and TRBJ2-1; 12 positions agree with TRBD2. The CDR3 runs 15 residues. V lost 4 bases and J lost 9; bases outside the gene matches: 8. Germline V lookup: CDR1 SGDLS, CDR2 YYNGEE.